This T cell receptor beta chain was captured by sequencing in a study of T cell repertoires in cytomegalovirus infection. Study overall: Recently identified HLA-C-restricted CMV epitopes were among the peptides used. Public TCR beta signatures marked donors with CMV infection and the matching HLA.

This clonotype was detected ten times or more. Its antigen is unknown. One entry per CDR3 protein results from TCRdb running MiXCR on the reads. The profile shows some 120,000 distinct CDR3 sequences, 32% of them singletons. General observations from the study: Pooled public TCR beta family frequency picked out CMV carriers with the relevant HLA.

The receptor was derived from a human donor in good health (CMV status not recorded). Some clones in this sample may be carry-over from other donors' samples. The source was CD8+ T cells from cultured PBMCs, collected from culture after CMV antigen stimulation.

In DNA, the CDR3 is TGTGCCAGCAGCCTACGGACTAGCGGGGTATCAGAGACCCAGTACTTC. Translation: CASSLRTSGVSETQYF. V is TRBV7-2 and J is TRBJ2-5, with TRBD2 matching 12 bases. Germline loops: CDR1 SGHTA, CDR2 FQGNSA. V was pared by 5 bases and J by 4 bases, with 8 bases of the junction left unmatched. The CDR3 runs 16 residues.